This TCR beta chain comes out of a study of OX40 agonist ivuxolimab in advanced cancers. In the study overall: With a range of 23 to 79, age averaged 60 years, and 65% to 85% were male. Study-level findings and limits: Expanded clones belonging to CD8+ T cells outnumbered, on average, those of CD4+.

Assay: immunoSEQ multiplex PCR; the TCRdb copy retains only in-frame clones and omits some. The table lists about 27,000 clones, roughly 90% of them singletons. For this clone: Its antigen is currently unknown.

This sequence was found in an adult with an advanced solid tumor such as melanoma, head and neck, liver or kidney cancer. Source: CD4+ or CD8+ T cells sorted from blood, taken in a trial of the OX40 agonist ivuxolimab.

The chain's CDR3 is CASSLYETWYEQYF. For the CDR3, the DNA is TGTGCCAGCAGTTTATATGAGACTTGGTACGAGCAGTACTTC. The chain has TRBV28 and TRBJ2-7, with D unclear. The CDR3 is made up of 14 amino acids. CDR1 MDHEN and CDR2 SYDVKM come from the germline V gene. Trimming stripped 1 base from V and 4 bases from J, with 11 bases between.